This T cell receptor (beta chain) was retrieved from a study of OX40 agonist ivuxolimab in advanced cancers. Findings and limits, study-wide: At 0.1 to 3.0 mg/kg and by week 6, clonal expansion occurred in CD4+ and CD8+ blood T cells. Expansion of clones was among the lowest in partial responders at 0.1-3.0 mg/kg.

Germline V gene data show CDR1 as MDHEN and CDR2 as SYDVKM. V lost 6 bases and J lost 4; bases outside the gene matches: 8. This CDR3 is built from 14 residues. In regard to this clone: Its antigen remains unknown.

The study sampled blood at baseline, cycle 4 day 1, and cycle 7 day 1. Only in-frame clones appear in the TCRdb table, and some are missing; sequencing was by immunoSEQ multiplex PCR. The data contain 75,000 to 80,000 clones, over 75% of them singletons. The sequence came from an adult with an advanced solid tumor such as melanoma, head and neck, liver or kidney cancer. This sample comprised CD4+ or CD8+ T cells sorted from blood, obtained in a trial of the OX40 agonist ivuxolimab. The V and J genes are TRBV28 and TRBJ1-1; 7 bases are shared with TRBD1. In nucleotides, the CDR3 is TGTGCCAGCAGATTCAGGGGGATCTTCACTGAAGCTTTCTTT. It encodes CASRFRGIFTEAFF.